The entry below gives a single TCR beta chain sequence along with its context. V was cut by 4 bases and J by 1 base, with 5 bases left in between. Germline loops: CDR1 LGHNA, CDR2 YSLEER. The CDR3 length is 14 residues. This sample is drawn from a study of blood T cell repertoires in COVID-19. The table came from immunoSEQ multiplex PCR; TCRdb's copy has only in-frame clones and leaves some out. This table holds some 140,000 clones, approximately 85% found once. This TCR was sampled from a man between 60 and 75 years old with COVID-19, enrolled during active disease. The genes are TRBV4-3 and TRBJ2-6; D is unclear. The sample consisted of peripheral blood. The CDR3 region is CASSLSSGANVLTF. For the CDR3, the DNA is TGCGCCAGCAGCCTCAGTTCTGGGGCCAACGTCCTGACTTTC.